This T cell receptor (beta chain) was identified in a study of molecular identifiers for immune sequencing clone quantification (dated by TCRdb to 2016 to 2018). Background for the entire study: For a replicate experiment, RNA from around 20,000 or 100,000 naive CD8 T cells was divided into five aliquots, of which four were sequenced. The study was a methods study using CD8 T cells to benchmark molecular-identifier clustering-based TCR repertoire sequencing (MIDCIRS) and TCR RNA copy counting.

Library method: PCR. This sample was sequenced with an Illumina HiSeq 4000. Bulk TCR libraries were prepared as previously described, using TCR primers listed in Table S5. The Qiagen AllPrep DNA/RNA kit was used to purify total RNA. Before analysis, reads from multiple sequencing runs of one library were combined. The paper's processing steps were these. Only reads with exact TCR constant sequence were kept, trimmed to 150 nt, and grouped by their 12-nt molecular barcodes. Reads inside each barcode group were sub-clustered using a 15% Levenshtein threshold, and a quality-weighted consensus sequence was constructed for each RNA molecule. Non-functional sequences were excluded, and lower-count sequences lying one edit away from another sequence were also excluded. Barcode sub-clusters with fewer than 20% of the maximum read count were removed, based on fitting two negative binomial distributions. Using fastp trimming at Q25 and MiXCR clonotype assembly, TCRdb reanalyzed the public sequencing data and kept in-frame beta chains. Each record represents a unique CDR3 protein, reported with the most common genes and DNA among its rows. TCRdb's processing, not the authors', yielded these V and J calls. The sample contains 65,000 to 70,000 distinct CDR3 sequences, 18% of them found a single time. The ten largest clones add up to nearly 1.5% of the sample.

Beyond this particular receptor, the publication reports: When barcode sub-clustering was left out, chimeric consensus sequences inflated TCR diversity, with chimeras reaching as high as 47%. Modeling gave about 3 recovered TCR RNA copies per cell versus approximately 10 by digital PCR, implying around 33% capture efficiency. Identical TCR molecules sharing a barcode could cause highly expanded clone sizes to be underestimated. In CMV-specific effector cells, clones with more than 20 RNA copies accounted for over 98% of molecules, whereas in naive cells such clones accounted for under 1%. A single cell's worth of spiked-in Jurkat TCR RNA was reported detectable even among 750,000 to 1,000,000 naive CD8 T cells. Spiked-in Jurkat TCR RNA (10 copies' worth), which is not part of the donor repertoire, was contained in the naive libraries.

Libraries of naive CD8 T cells were built from 20,000 to 1,000,000 sorted cells, with 10%, 30% or 50% of the purified RNA used. On a BD FACSAria II, naive CD8 T cells were FACS-sorted as CD8+CD4-CCR7+CD45RA+ and collected into RLT Plus buffer. Under 11 TCR copies' worth of Jurkat RNA were spiked into roughly 19,000-1,000,000 naive CD8 T cell samples to test detection sensitivity. Enrichment of CD8 T cells was performed with RosetteSep CD8+ T Cell Enrichment Cocktail and Ficoll-Paque, after which ACK red cell lysis was carried out. The cysteine opens and the phenylalanine closes a CDR3 of 13 amino acids. Only the CDR3 portion is preserved as DNA: 39 bases, with reading frame beginning at the first base. V is reduced by 3 bases and J by 2 bases, leaving a spacing of 5 bases between them. The germline V gene (reference sequence) specifies MNHEY as CDR1 and SMNVEV as CDR2. This clonotype was recorded many times. Its cognate antigen has yet to be identified. Nothing much larger sits one base from this clone, and base qualities are not available.

The TCR comes from a human donor in good health. Some libraries in this study had Jurkat cell RNA spiked in. The chain is encoded by TRBV27 joined to TRBJ1-5; a confident D gene designation cannot be given. The specimen sequenced was naive CD8+ T cells from blood, with Jurkat cell RNA spiked in. The cell subset or site label on this specimen signifies: FACS-sorted CD8+CD4-CCR7+CD45RA+ naive T cells. The DNA sequence is as follows: TGTGCCAGCAGTTTGTTCGGCAATCAGCCCCAGCATTTT. This is translated as CASSLFGNQPQHF.